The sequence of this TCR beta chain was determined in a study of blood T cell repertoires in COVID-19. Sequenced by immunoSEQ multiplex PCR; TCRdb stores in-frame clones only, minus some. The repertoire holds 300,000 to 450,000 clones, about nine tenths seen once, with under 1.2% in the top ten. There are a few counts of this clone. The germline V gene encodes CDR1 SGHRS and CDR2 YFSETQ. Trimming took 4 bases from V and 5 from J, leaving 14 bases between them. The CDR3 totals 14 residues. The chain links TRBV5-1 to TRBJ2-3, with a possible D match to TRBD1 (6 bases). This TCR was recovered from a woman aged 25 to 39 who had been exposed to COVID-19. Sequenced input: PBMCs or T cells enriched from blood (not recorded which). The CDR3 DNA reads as TGCGCCAGCAGCACCGGACAGAGCGGAGATACGCAGTATTTT. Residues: CASSTGQSGDTQYF.